The present TCR beta chain was sequenced within a study of cytomegalovirus exposure and HLA in healthy donors. Trimming cost V 1 base and J 4 bases, with 16 bases left between them. This CDR3 has 16 amino acids. Germline V gene lookup returns CDR1 SGHVS and CDR2 FQNEAQ. Amplification used 60 Vbeta primers and 13 Jbeta primers. Clones were sequenced by immunoSEQ multiplex PCR, and TCRdb holds only the in-frame ones, with some missing. The data hold 120,000 or so clones, with 74% observed a single time. The study's findings and limits: In terms of immune exposure information, only CMV serostatus was available. An ancestry cluster, one associated with Asian ancestry, reportedly showed fewer N-insertions than the 666-donor mean in a later analysis. TCR beta sequences reportedly predicted the HLA-A and HLA-B alleles of most subjects accurately.

Points on this clone: Its antigen is undetermined. The identical CDR3 is also encoded by other nucleotide sequences in the sample.

The specimen sequenced was PBMCs. This chain uses TRBV7-8 with TRBJ1-1, with D perhaps TRBD1 (6 bases). This receptor was obtained from a woman aged 50 to 60 in good health and CMV-seropositive. The CDR3, as DNA: TGTGCCAGCAGCTTAGGAGAGGGAGGGGGAAGCACTGAAGCTTTCTTT. This codes for CASSLGEGGGSTEAFF.